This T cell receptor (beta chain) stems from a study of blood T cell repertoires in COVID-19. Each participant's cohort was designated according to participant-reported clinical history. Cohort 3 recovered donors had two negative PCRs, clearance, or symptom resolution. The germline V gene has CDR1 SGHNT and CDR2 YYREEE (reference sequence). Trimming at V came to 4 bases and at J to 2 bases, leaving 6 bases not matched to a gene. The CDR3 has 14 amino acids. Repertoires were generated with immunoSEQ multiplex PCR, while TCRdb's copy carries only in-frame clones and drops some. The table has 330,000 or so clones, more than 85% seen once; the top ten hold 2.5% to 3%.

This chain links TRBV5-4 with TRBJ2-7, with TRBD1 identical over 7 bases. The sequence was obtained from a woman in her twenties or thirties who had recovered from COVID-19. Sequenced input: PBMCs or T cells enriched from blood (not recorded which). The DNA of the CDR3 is TGTGCCAGCAGCCCACGGACAGGTGCCTACGAGCAGTACTTC. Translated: CASSPRTGAYEQYF.